Listed here is a single TCR beta chain. Its antigen is unknown. This entry belongs to a study of identical twins. Findings and caveats of the study: Twin-shared out-of-frame alpha sequences were enriched for low generation probability.

The V end was cut by 5 bases, the J end by 3 bases, with 13 bases between. Looked up from germline, CDR1 is SGHNT and CDR2 is YENEEA. The CDR3 sequence is 15 residues long. Template switching (which added a universal primer site) was used, and cDNA carried unique molecular identifiers. TCRdb called the 5' RACE reads again in MiXCR, with one record for every CDR3 protein. The table includes more than 650,000 distinct CDR3 sequences, 5.5% to 7.5% detected once. This clonotype was obtained from a man younger than 35 in good health. The rearrangement joins TRBV11-3 to TRBJ2-2, with no clear D. Sequences were obtained from naive T cells sorted from blood. Here the CDR3 reads CASSPGQEYTGELFF. The CDR3 DNA is TGTGCCAGCAGCCCCGGTCAGGAATACACCGGGGAGCTGTTTTTT.